A selection of T cell receptor beta chains follows, all from one sample in a study of T-cell reconstitution after alpha-beta-depleted transplantation in children. Using its own MiXCR run on the PCR reads, TCRdb lists one record per CDR3 protein. The sample lists a few hundred thousand distinct CDR3 sequences, less than 9.5% occurring once. The source was peripheral blood, collected 360 days after TCRalphabeta/CD19-depleted stem cell transplant. Every receptor here comes from a female patient aged 2 to 10 who had a stem cell transplant for Fanconi anemia, so the T cells may come from the graft donor. CDR3s include the opening cysteine and the closing phenylalanine or tryptophan. Fields, in order: CDR3 protein, CDR3 DNA, D gene, clone size, J gene, V gene, CDR3 length. D genes are given only for firm matches. Clone sizes are given selectively: once, few, many, or a class where the clone is expanded.

CDR3 protein: CSAYGDEPDSGKGYEQYF
CDR3 DNA: TGCAGTGCTTACGGAGACGAACCGGATAGCGGGAAGGGATACGAGCAGTACTTC
D gene: TRBD2
clone size: many
J gene: TRBJ2-7
V gene: TRBV20-1
CDR3 length: 18

CDR3 protein: CASSDGGGYTF
CDR3 DNA: TGTGCCAGCAGTGACGGGGGAGGCTACACCTTC
D gene: NA
clone size: NA
J gene: TRBJ1-2
V gene: TRBV6-4
CDR3 length: 11

CDR3 protein: CASSRTASGYTF
CDR3 DNA: TGTGCCAGCAGCCGGACAGCATCCGGCTACACCTTC
D gene: NA
clone size: NA
J gene: TRBJ1-2
V gene: TRBV7-2
CDR3 length: 12

CDR3 protein: CASSFGTGLREQYF
CDR3 DNA: TGTGCCAGCAGCTTCGGGACAGGGTTGCGGGAGCAGTACTTC
D gene: TRBD1
clone size: NA
J gene: TRBJ2-7
V gene: TRBV5-6
CDR3 length: 14

CDR3 protein: CASSFVIGANEQFF
CDR3 DNA: TGCGCCAGCAGCTTTGTTATCGGGGCTAATGAGCAGTTCTTC
D gene: NA
clone size: many
J gene: TRBJ2-1
V gene: TRBV5-1
CDR3 length: 14

CDR3 protein: CASSIFYTYGHTF
CDR3 DNA: TGTGCCAGCAGTATTTTTTATACCTATGGCCACACCTTC
D gene: NA
clone size: many
J gene: TRBJ1-2
V gene: TRBV28
CDR3 length: 13

CDR3 protein: CASSQGGTGYTGELFF
CDR3 DNA: TGTGCCAGCAGCCAAGGCGGGACAGGGTACACCGGGGAGCTGTTTTTT
D gene: TRBD1
clone size: NA
J gene: TRBJ2-2
V gene: TRBV3-1
CDR3 length: 16

CDR3 protein: CSATWRGRGDTQYF
CDR3 DNA: TGCAGTGCTACTTGGCGCGGGAGGGGAGATACGCAGTATTTT
D gene: TRBD2
clone size: few
J gene: TRBJ2-3
V gene: TRBV20-1
CDR3 length: 14

CDR3 protein: CASSATGTGEETQYF
CDR3 DNA: TGTGCCAGCAGTGCCACCGGGACAGGGGAAGAGACCCAGTACTTC
D gene: TRBD1
clone size: many
J gene: TRBJ2-5
V gene: TRBV28
CDR3 length: 15

CDR3 protein: CASSVLSGRRNEQFF
CDR3 DNA: TGTGCCAGCAGTGTCCTCTCCGGACGGCGCAATGAGCAGTTCTTC
D gene: NA
clone size: many
J gene: TRBJ2-1
V gene: TRBV28
CDR3 length: 15

CDR3 protein: CASSLYGDPGNQPQHF
CDR3 DNA: TGTGCCAGCAGCTTATACGGAGACCCCGGGAATCAGCCCCAGCATTTT
D gene: NA
clone size: NA
J gene: TRBJ1-5
V gene: TRBV7-2
CDR3 length: 16

CDR3 protein: CASTYGLAVSTDTQYF
CDR3 DNA: TGTGCCAGCACCTATGGACTAGCGGTGAGCACAGATACGCAGTATTTT
D gene: TRBD2
clone size: NA
J gene: TRBJ2-3
V gene: TRBV6-1
CDR3 length: 16

CDR3 protein: CASSPRTGDGTEAFF
CDR3 DNA: TGTGCCAGCTCGCCCAGGACAGGGGACGGCACTGAAGCTTTCTTT
D gene: TRBD1
clone size: NA
J gene: TRBJ1-1
V gene: TRBV18
CDR3 length: 15

CDR3 protein: CASSLVHRNTEAFF
CDR3 DNA: TGCGCCAGCAGCTTGGTCCACAGGAACACTGAAGCTTTCTTT
D gene: NA
clone size: many
J gene: TRBJ1-1
V gene: TRBV5-1
CDR3 length: 14

CDR3 protein: CASSSPGHWNTEAFF
CDR3 DNA: TGTGCCAGCAGTTCGCCGGGACACTGGAACACTGAAGCTTTCTTT
D gene: NA
clone size: many
J gene: TRBJ1-1
V gene: TRBV12-3/TRBV12-4
CDR3 length: 15

CDR3 protein: CASSLTEEAFF
CDR3 DNA: TGTGCCAGCAGCTTGACGGAAGAAGCTTTCTTT
D gene: NA
clone size: many
J gene: TRBJ1-1
V gene: TRBV7-9
CDR3 length: 11

CDR3 protein: CASSPNSVSNSPLHF
CDR3 DNA: TGTGCCAGCTCACCTAACAGTGTTTCTAATTCACCCCTCCACTTT
D gene: NA
clone size: NA
J gene: TRBJ1-6
V gene: TRBV18
CDR3 length: 15

CDR3 protein: CASSLPYRDTQYF
CDR3 DNA: TGTGCCAGCAGCTTACCTTACAGGGATACGCAGTATTTT
D gene: NA
clone size: few
J gene: TRBJ2-3
V gene: TRBV7-6
CDR3 length: 13

CDR3 protein: CASSSPNREYGNTIYF
CDR3 DNA: TGTGCCAGCAGTTCCCCGAACAGGGAATATGGAAACACCATATATTTT
D gene: NA
clone size: many
J gene: TRBJ1-3
V gene: TRBV12-3/TRBV12-4
CDR3 length: 16

CDR3 protein: CASSRQVAYGYTF
CDR3 DNA: TGTGCCAGCAGCCGACAGGTTGCCTATGGCTACACCTTC
D gene: NA
clone size: many
J gene: TRBJ1-2
V gene: TRBV28
CDR3 length: 13

CDR3 protein: CASSSQRGVSAKNIQYF
CDR3 DNA: TGTGCCAGCAGCTCCCAGCGTGGGGTATCTGCCAAAAACATTCAGTACTTC
D gene: NA
clone size: NA
J gene: TRBJ2-4
V gene: TRBV11-2
CDR3 length: 17

CDR3 protein: CASSLDGSSSYGYTF
CDR3 DNA: TGCGCCAGCAGCTTGGACGGCAGTTCATCCTATGGCTACACCTTC
D gene: NA
clone size: few
J gene: TRBJ1-2
V gene: TRBV5-1
CDR3 length: 15

CDR3 protein: CSARDRGNTEAFF
CDR3 DNA: TGCAGTGCTAGAGATCGAGGGAACACTGAAGCTTTCTTT
D gene: NA
clone size: many
J gene: TRBJ1-1
V gene: TRBV20-1
CDR3 length: 13

CDR3 protein: CSASLVISYEQYF
CDR3 DNA: TGCAGTGCTAGTCTAGTGATATCCTACGAGCAGTACTTC
D gene: NA
clone size: many
J gene: TRBJ2-7
V gene: TRBV20-1
CDR3 length: 13

CDR3 protein: CASSVGTTSYEQYF
CDR3 DNA: TGTGCCAGCAGCGTTGGGACTACCTCCTACGAGCAGTACTTC
D gene: TRBD2
clone size: many
J gene: TRBJ2-7
V gene: TRBV9
CDR3 length: 14

CDR3 protein: CSGCTGTPIETQYF
CDR3 DNA: TGCAGCGGTTGTACCGGGACGCCGATAGAGACCCAGTACTTC
D gene: NA
clone size: many
J gene: TRBJ2-5
V gene: TRBV29-1
CDR3 length: 14

CDR3 protein: CASSSYPTDTQYF
CDR3 DNA: TGTGCCAGCAGTTCCTACCCCACAGATACGCAGTATTTT
D gene: NA
clone size: many
J gene: TRBJ2-3
V gene: TRBV28
CDR3 length: 13

CDR3 protein: CATSEPGGDYNEQFF
CDR3 DNA: TGTGCCACCAGTGAACCAGGGGGCGACTACAATGAGCAGTTCTTC
D gene: TRBD1
clone size: many
J gene: TRBJ2-1
V gene: TRBV24-1
CDR3 length: 15

CDR3 protein: CASSSGTPNEKLFF
CDR3 DNA: TGTGCCAGCAGTTCCGGGACGCCGAATGAAAAACTGTTTTTT
D gene: NA
clone size: many
J gene: TRBJ1-4
V gene: TRBV28
CDR3 length: 14

CDR3 protein: CSARDWAGGTDTQYF
CDR3 DNA: TGCAGTGCTAGAGATTGGGCGGGAGGGACAGATACGCAGTATTTT
D gene: TRBD2
clone size: many
J gene: TRBJ2-3
V gene: TRBV20-1
CDR3 length: 15

CDR3 protein: CASAQSGRLFNAEKLFF
CDR3 DNA: TGCGCCAGCGCGCAGTCGGGCCGACTCTTTAATGCCGAAAAACTGTTTTTT
D gene: NA
clone size: many
J gene: TRBJ1-4
V gene: TRBV5-1
CDR3 length: 17

CDR3 protein: CATSRDALRTGVQYF
CDR3 DNA: TGTGCCACCAGCAGAGATGCGTTGAGGACAGGGGTGCAGTATTTT
D gene: TRBD1
clone size: many
J gene: TRBJ2-3
V gene: TRBV15
CDR3 length: 15

CDR3 protein: CASRPSGTGNQPQHF
CDR3 DNA: TGTGCCAGCAGACCGTCGGGGACAGGCAATCAGCCCCAGCATTTT
D gene: TRBD1
clone size: many
J gene: TRBJ1-5
V gene: TRBV7-2
CDR3 length: 15

CDR3 protein: CASSPKIPAGEEQFF
CDR3 DNA: TGTGCCAGCTCACCGAAGATTCCTGCGGGAGAAGAGCAGTTCTTC
D gene: TRBD2
clone size: many
J gene: TRBJ2-1
V gene: TRBV18
CDR3 length: 15

CDR3 protein: CASSSSSGGGATDTQYF
CDR3 DNA: TGTGCCAGCAGCTCCTCTAGTGGCGGGGGGGCCACAGATACGCAGTATTTT
D gene: TRBD2
clone size: many
J gene: TRBJ2-3
V gene: TRBV11-2
CDR3 length: 17

CDR3 protein: CASSKDRENSPLHF
CDR3 DNA: TGTGCCAGCAGTAAGGACAGGGAAAATTCACCCCTCCACTTT
D gene: TRBD1
clone size: many
J gene: TRBJ1-6
V gene: TRBV12-3/TRBV12-4
CDR3 length: 14

CDR3 protein: CASSLGIQGWETQYF
CDR3 DNA: TGTGCCAGCAGCTTAGGTATCCAGGGATGGGAGACCCAGTACTTC
D gene: NA
clone size: many
J gene: TRBJ2-5
V gene: TRBV7-9
CDR3 length: 15

CDR3 protein: CASSPPGFRRGETQYF
CDR3 DNA: TGTGCCAGCAGCCCTCCAGGGTTTCGGCGGGGAGAGACCCAGTACTTC
D gene: NA
clone size: NA
J gene: TRBJ2-5
V gene: TRBV5-4
CDR3 length: 16

CDR3 protein: CATSTMRGIGSEKLFF
CDR3 DNA: TGTGCCACCAGCACCATGAGGGGGATTGGGAGTGAAAAACTGTTTTTT
D gene: NA
clone size: many
J gene: TRBJ1-4
V gene: TRBV15
CDR3 length: 16

CDR3 protein: CASSLGTSRTGELFF
CDR3 DNA: TGTGCCAGCAGCTTAGGCACTAGCCGGACCGGGGAGCTGTTTTTT
D gene: NA
clone size: many
J gene: TRBJ2-2
V gene: TRBV7-3
CDR3 length: 15

CDR3 protein: CSARGVAGRVYEQYF
CDR3 DNA: TGCAGTGCTAGGGGGGTGGCGGGAAGGGTCTACGAGCAGTACTTC
D gene: NA
clone size: many
J gene: TRBJ2-7
V gene: TRBV20-1
CDR3 length: 15

CDR3 protein: CASSFGREGYTF
CDR3 DNA: TGTGCCAGCAGCTTCGGGAGGGAGGGCTACACCTTC
D gene: NA
clone size: many
J gene: TRBJ1-2
V gene: TRBV7-9
CDR3 length: 12

CDR3 protein: CASSPQGGLAGGLTDTQYF
CDR3 DNA: TGTGCCAGCAGTCCACAGGGGGGACTAGCGGGGGGCCTAACAGATACGCAGTATTTT
D gene: TRBD2
clone size: NA
J gene: TRBJ2-3
V gene: TRBV28
CDR3 length: 19

CDR3 protein: CASSPPGRNSGANVLTF
CDR3 DNA: TGTGCCAGCTCACCACCAGGTCGAAACTCTGGGGCCAACGTCCTGACTTTC
D gene: NA
clone size: many
J gene: TRBJ2-6
V gene: TRBV18
CDR3 length: 17

CDR3 protein: CSAIKLFGGHNEQFF
CDR3 DNA: TGCAGTGCTATCAAGCTCTTCGGGGGCCACAATGAGCAGTTCTTC
D gene: NA
clone size: few
J gene: TRBJ2-1
V gene: TRBV20-1
CDR3 length: 15

CDR3 protein: CASSYSTSGGQETQYF
CDR3 DNA: TGTGCCAGCAGTTACTCGACTAGCGGGGGACAAGAGACCCAGTACTTC
D gene: TRBD2
clone size: NA
J gene: TRBJ2-5
V gene: TRBV6-5
CDR3 length: 16